The following is a T cell receptor beta chain sequence with its context. Its antigen remains unidentified. This sample stems from a study of T cells after yellow fever vaccination. Study-wide points: On re-exposure, the response was weaker but peaked faster, at day 5 versus 15.

The CDR3 totals 15 residues. The V and J ends lost 7 bases and 3 bases, in that order; junction bases with no gene match: 6. Template-switching 5'RACE yielded the TCR cDNA; a universal primer site and UMIs were added in the process. TCRdb ran MiXCR on the 5' RACE reads and lists one entry per CDR3 protein. This table has some 300,000 distinct CDR3 sequences, 3.6% appearing once. V usage is TRBV12-3 or TRBV12-4 and J usage is TRBJ2-7; the match to TRBD2 covers 13 bases. The source was PBMCs, collected on the day of the yellow fever booster vaccination. This TCR derives from a man between 18 and 35 years old who received the YFV17D yellow fever vaccine. CDR3 sequence (DNA): TGTGCCAGCACTCCGGGACTAGCGGGGCTCTACGAGCAGTACTTC. Protein product: CASTPGLAGLYEQYF.